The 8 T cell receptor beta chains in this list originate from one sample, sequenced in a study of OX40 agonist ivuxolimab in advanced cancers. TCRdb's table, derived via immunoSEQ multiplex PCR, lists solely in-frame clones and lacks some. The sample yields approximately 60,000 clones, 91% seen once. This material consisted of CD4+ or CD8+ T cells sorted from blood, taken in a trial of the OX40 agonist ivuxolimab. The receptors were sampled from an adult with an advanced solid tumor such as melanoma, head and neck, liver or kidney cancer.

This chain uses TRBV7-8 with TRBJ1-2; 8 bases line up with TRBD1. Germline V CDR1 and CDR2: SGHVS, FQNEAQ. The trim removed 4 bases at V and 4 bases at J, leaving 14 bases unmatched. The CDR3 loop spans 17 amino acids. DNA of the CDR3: TGTGCCAGCAGCTCCCAGGGGGCTGAGGTGAGGGGCTATGGCTACACCTTC. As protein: CASSSQGAEVRGYGYTF.

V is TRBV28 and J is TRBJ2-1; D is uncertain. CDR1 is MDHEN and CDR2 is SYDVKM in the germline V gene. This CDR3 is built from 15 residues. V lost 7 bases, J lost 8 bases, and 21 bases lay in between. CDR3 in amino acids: CASTKKLLNWDEQFF. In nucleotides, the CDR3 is TGTGCCAGCACCAAAAAACTCCTAAATTGGGATGAGCAGTTCTTC.

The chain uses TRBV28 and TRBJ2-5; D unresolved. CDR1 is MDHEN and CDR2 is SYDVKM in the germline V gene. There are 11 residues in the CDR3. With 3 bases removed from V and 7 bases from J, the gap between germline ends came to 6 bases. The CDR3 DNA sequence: TGTGCCAGCAGTTTTACGGGGACCCAGTACTTC. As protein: CASSFTGTQYF.

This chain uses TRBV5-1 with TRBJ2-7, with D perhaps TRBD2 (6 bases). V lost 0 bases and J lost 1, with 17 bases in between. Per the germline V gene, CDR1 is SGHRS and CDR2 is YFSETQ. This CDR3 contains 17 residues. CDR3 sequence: CASSLEPAGTGSYEQYF. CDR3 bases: TGCGCCAGCAGCTTGGAACCCGCGGGAACCGGTTCCTACGAGCAGTACTTC.

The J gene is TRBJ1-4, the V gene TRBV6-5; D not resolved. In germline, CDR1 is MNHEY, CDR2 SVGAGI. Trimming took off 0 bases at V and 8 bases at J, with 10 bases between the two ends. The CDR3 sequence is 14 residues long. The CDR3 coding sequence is TGTGCCAGCAGTTACTCGATAGAGAGGGAAAAACTGTTTTTT. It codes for CASSYSIEREKLFF.

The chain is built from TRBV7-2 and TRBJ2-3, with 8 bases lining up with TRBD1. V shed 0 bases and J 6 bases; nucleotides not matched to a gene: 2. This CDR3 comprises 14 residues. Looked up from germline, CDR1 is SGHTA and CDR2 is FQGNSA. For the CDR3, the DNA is TGTGCCAGCAGCTTAGCCAGGGGGCAGGATACGCAGTATTTT. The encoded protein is CASSLARGQDTQYF. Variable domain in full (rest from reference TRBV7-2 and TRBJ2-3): GAGVSQSPSNKVTEKGKDVELRCDPISGHTALYWYRQSLGQGLEFLIYFQGNSAPDKSGLPSDRFSAERTGGSVSTLTIQRTQQEDSAVYLCASSLARGQDTQYFGPGTRLTVL.

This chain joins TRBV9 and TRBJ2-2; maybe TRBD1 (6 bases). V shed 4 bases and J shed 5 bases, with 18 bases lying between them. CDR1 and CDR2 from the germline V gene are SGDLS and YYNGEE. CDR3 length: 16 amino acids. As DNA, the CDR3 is TGTGCCAGCAGCCCCCAGGGACAAAAGGGGACCGGGGAGCTGTTTTTT. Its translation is CASSPQGQKGTGELFF. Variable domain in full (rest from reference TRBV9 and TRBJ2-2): DSGVTQTPKHLITATGQRVTLRCSPRSGDLSVYWYQQSLDQGLQFLIQYYNGEERAKGNILERFSAQQFPDLHSELNLSSLELGDSALYFCASSPQGQKGTGELFFGEGSRLTVL.

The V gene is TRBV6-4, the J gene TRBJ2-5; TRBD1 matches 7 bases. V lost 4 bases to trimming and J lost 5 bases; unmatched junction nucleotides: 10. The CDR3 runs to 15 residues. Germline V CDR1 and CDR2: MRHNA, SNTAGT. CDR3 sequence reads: CASSASTGSGETQYF. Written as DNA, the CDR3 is TGTGCCAGCAGTGCGTCGACAGGGTCGGGGGAGACCCAGTACTTC.